The rows below give T cell receptor beta chains drawn from one sample of a study of blood T cell repertoires in COVID-19. Clones were sequenced by immunoSEQ multiplex PCR, and TCRdb holds only the in-frame ones, with some missing. The sample carries 250,000 to 350,000 clones, less than 85% recorded once. The sample comprised peripheral blood. The receptor set was obtained from a human donor with COVID-19, enrolled during active disease. The donor label of this sample is uncertain. CDR3s include the opening cysteine and the closing phenylalanine or tryptophan. Fields, in order: clone size, V gene, J gene, D gene, CDR3 DNA, CDR3 protein. A D gene is named only where the DNA matches it firmly. Clone size appears in some rows only: once, few, many, or a class for an expanded clone.

abundance: -
v_gene: TRBV10-3
j_gene: TRBJ1-1
d_gene: TRBD1
CDR3nt: TGTGCCGTCTTACCGGGACAGGGGGTTATCAACAACCCTGAAGCTTTCTTT
CDR3aa: CAVLPGQGVINNPEAFF

abundance: -
v_gene: TRBV28
j_gene: TRBJ2-3
d_gene: -
CDR3nt: TGTGCCAGCAGTATCCCCGCAAGAGCAGATACGCAGTATTTT
CDR3aa: CASSIPARADTQYF

abundance: once
v_gene: TRBV7-2
j_gene: TRBJ2-7
d_gene: TRBD1
CDR3nt: TGTGCCAGCAGCTTTGACAGGGATTCGGCCTACGAGCAGTACTTC
CDR3aa: CASSFDRDSAYEQYF

abundance: -
v_gene: TRBV19
j_gene: TRBJ1-1
d_gene: -
CDR3nt: TGTGCCAGTAGTTTCCGGGTGGCCACTGAAGCTTTCTTT
CDR3aa: CASSFRVATEAFF

abundance: -
v_gene: TRBV5-1
j_gene: TRBJ2-5
d_gene: TRBD2
CDR3nt: TGCGCCAGCAGCCTGGGACTAGCGGTAATGGAGACCCAGTACTTC
CDR3aa: CASSLGLAVMETQYF

abundance: few
v_gene: TRBV3-1/TRBV3-2
j_gene: TRBJ2-1
d_gene: -
CDR3nt: TGTGCCAGCAGCCAGCAAGCCTATGAGCAGTTCTTC
CDR3aa: CASSQQAYEQFF

abundance: -
v_gene: TRBV18
j_gene: TRBJ1-1
d_gene: TRBD1
CDR3nt: TGTGCCAGCTCACCTGGACAGGGGGAAACTGAAGCTTTCTTT
CDR3aa: CASSPGQGETEAFF

abundance: -
v_gene: TRBV6-1
j_gene: TRBJ1-5
d_gene: -
CDR3nt: TGTGCCAGCAGTGAAGCGGGAGGGAACAATCAGCCCCAGCATTTT
CDR3aa: CASSEAGGNNQPQHF

abundance: -
v_gene: TRBV30
j_gene: TRBJ2-5
d_gene: -
CDR3nt: TGTGCCTGGAGTGAAAAACCGGGTGAGACCCAGTACTTC
CDR3aa: CAWSEKPGETQYF

abundance: -
v_gene: TRBV9
j_gene: TRBJ2-3
d_gene: TRBD1
CDR3nt: TGTGCCAGCAGCGTAGAGGACAGGTCGAACACAGATACGCAGTATTTT
CDR3aa: CASSVEDRSNTDTQYF

abundance: -
v_gene: TRBV19
j_gene: TRBJ2-3
d_gene: -
CDR3nt: TGTGCCAGTAGCGATAGACTCCGCACAGATACGCAGTATTTT
CDR3aa: CASSDRLRTDTQYF

abundance: many
v_gene: TRBV30
j_gene: TRBJ2-3
d_gene: TRBD2
CDR3nt: TGTGCCTGGATTAATGGCGGGGGGTGGACAGATACGCAGTATTTT
CDR3aa: CAWINGGGWTDTQYF

abundance: -
v_gene: TRBV6-5
j_gene: TRBJ2-5
d_gene: TRBD1
CDR3nt: TGTGCCAGCAGAGTGACAGGGACCCAAGAGACCCAGTACTTC
CDR3aa: CASRVTGTQETQYF

abundance: -
v_gene: TRBV4-1
j_gene: TRBJ2-5
d_gene: -
CDR3nt: TGCGCCAGCAGCCAACTAGCAGGGGCGCGAGAGACCCAGTACTTC
CDR3aa: CASSQLAGARETQYF

abundance: -
v_gene: TRBV2
j_gene: TRBJ2-5
d_gene: TRBD2
CDR3nt: TGTGCCAGCAGTGAAGCACGGACTAGCGGGATCCCCTCCCAAGAGACCCAGTACTTC
CDR3aa: CASSEARTSGIPSQETQYF

abundance: -
v_gene: TRBV7-6
j_gene: TRBJ2-3
d_gene: TRBD2
CDR3nt: TGTGCCAGCAGCTCCCTGCCGCGTACTAGCGGGAACACAGATACGCAGTATTTT
CDR3aa: CASSSLPRTSGNTDTQYF

abundance: -
v_gene: TRBV6-2/TRBV6-3
j_gene: TRBJ1-6
d_gene: -
CDR3nt: TGTGCCAGCAGTCCCGGACACCGCGCTTCACCCCTCCACTTT
CDR3aa: CASSPGHRASPLHF

abundance: -
v_gene: TRBV9
j_gene: TRBJ2-2
d_gene: TRBD2
CDR3nt: TGTGCCAGCAGCGCCCCGGTCGGGGGGACGAACACCGGGGAGCTGTTTTTT
CDR3aa: CASSAPVGGTNTGELFF

abundance: -
v_gene: TRBV29-1
j_gene: TRBJ2-1
d_gene: TRBD1
CDR3nt: TGCAGCGTTGCCCCTACCAAAAGGACAGGGGGGGACAATGAGCAGTTCTTC
CDR3aa: CSVAPTKRTGGDNEQFF

abundance: -
v_gene: TRBV19
j_gene: TRBJ2-3
d_gene: -
CDR3nt: TGTGCCAGTACCCGGACTGGATCCCACCGCACAGATACGCAGTATTTT
CDR3aa: CASTRTGSHRTDTQYF

abundance: few
v_gene: TRBV11-3
j_gene: TRBJ2-3
d_gene: -
CDR3nt: TGTGCCAGCAGCTCCGGAGCGGCCACAGATACGCAGTATTTT
CDR3aa: CASSSGAATDTQYF

abundance: -
v_gene: TRBV9
j_gene: TRBJ1-3
d_gene: -
CDR3nt: TGTGCCAGCAGCGTAGTGCCAGAGGGAGGAAACACCATATATTTT
CDR3aa: CASSVVPEGGNTIYF

abundance: -
v_gene: TRBV7-3
j_gene: TRBJ2-3
d_gene: TRBD2
CDR3nt: TGTGCCAGCAGCTTAAGGGGTGGGGTAGCGGGAAAGACAGATACGCAGTATTTT
CDR3aa: CASSLRGGVAGKTDTQYF

abundance: -
v_gene: TRBV10-3
j_gene: TRBJ2-2
d_gene: TRBD2
CDR3nt: TGTGCCGGGTCGCCTAGCGGGAGGCCGGGCACCGGGGAGCTGTTTTTT
CDR3aa: CAGSPSGRPGTGELFF

abundance: few
v_gene: TRBV5-4
j_gene: TRBJ2-7
d_gene: TRBD2
CDR3nt: TGTGCCAGCAGCTCAGCGGGAGAGTTTTACGAGCAGTACTTC
CDR3aa: CASSSAGEFYEQYF

abundance: once
v_gene: TRBV5-1
j_gene: TRBJ2-1
d_gene: TRBD2
CDR3nt: TGCGCCAGCAGCTTGGGACTAGCGGGAGAGCAGTTCTTC
CDR3aa: CASSLGLAGEQFF

abundance: -
v_gene: TRBV5-1
j_gene: TRBJ1-1
d_gene: TRBD1
CDR3nt: TGCGCCAGCAGCTTCACAGGGGGAAAGGTGACTGAAGCTTTCTTT
CDR3aa: CASSFTGGKVTEAFF

abundance: -
v_gene: TRBV5-6
j_gene: TRBJ2-5
d_gene: -
CDR3nt: TGTGCCAGCAGCTTGGCCCTAGTAGCACAAGAGACCCAGTACTTC
CDR3aa: CASSLALVAQETQYF

abundance: -
v_gene: TRBV30
j_gene: TRBJ1-6
d_gene: -
CDR3nt: TGTGCCTGGAGTGAGGCCGGGGATTCACCCCTCCACTTT
CDR3aa: CAWSEAGDSPLHF

abundance: -
v_gene: TRBV10-1
j_gene: TRBJ2-7
d_gene: TRBD2
CDR3nt: TGCGCCAGCAGTGATCTTGGGACTAGCGGGAGATACGAGCAGTACTTC
CDR3aa: CASSDLGTSGRYEQYF

abundance: -
v_gene: TRBV3-1/TRBV3-2
j_gene: TRBJ1-6
d_gene: -
CDR3nt: TGTGCCAGCAGGATTACTACGGGGAATTCACCCCTCCACTTT
CDR3aa: CASRITTGNSPLHF

abundance: -
v_gene: TRBV29-1
j_gene: TRBJ2-3
d_gene: -
CDR3nt: TGCAGCGTTGAATCTGATACAGCACAAGATACGCAGTATTTT
CDR3aa: CSVESDTAQDTQYF

abundance: -
v_gene: TRBV4-2
j_gene: TRBJ2-7
d_gene: TRBD2
CDR3nt: TGTGCCAGCAGCCCACGTTTAGAGACTAGCGGTCGGGAGCAGTACTTC
CDR3aa: CASSPRLETSGREQYF

abundance: -
v_gene: TRBV6-5
j_gene: TRBJ1-5
d_gene: -
CDR3nt: TGTGCCAGCAGTTTGACTCCGTACGGCAATCAGCCCCAGCATTTT
CDR3aa: CASSLTPYGNQPQHF

abundance: -
v_gene: TRBV9
j_gene: TRBJ2-2
d_gene: -
CDR3nt: TGTGCCAGCAGCGTAGCTAGCAGGAGTACCGGGGAGCTGTTTTTT
CDR3aa: CASSVASRSTGELFF